The 15 T cell receptor beta chains below were found in one sample sequenced in a study of T cell changes during pregnancy in multiple sclerosis. Assay used: immunoSEQ multiplex PCR; TCRdb lists only in-frame clones, some missing. The table has around 60,000 clones, roughly 89% seen once. The input for sequencing was CD4+ T cells from peripheral blood mononuclear cells, taken after pregnancy. The receptors originated from a female donor in good health, enrolled as a control in a pregnancy study.

The J gene is TRBJ1-5, the V gene TRBV19; TRBD1 aligns across 8 bases. CDR3 size: 16 residues. Germline trimming cut 5 bases from V and 7 bases from J; bases unmatched to any gene: 13. In germline, CDR1 is LNHDA, CDR2 SQIVND (reference sequence). CDR3 in amino acids: CASSPVRQGFEQPQHF. The CDR3 DNA sequence: TGTGCCAGTAGTCCGGTGCGACAGGGGTTTGAGCAGCCCCAGCATTTT.

The chain is built from TRBV7-9 and TRBJ2-7; 9 positions agree with TRBD1. CDR1 is SEHNR and CDR2 is FQNEAQ in the germline V gene (reference sequence). The CDR3 has 15 amino acids. V trimming: 7 bases; J trimming: 0 bases; junction bases outside the gene matches: 7. CDR3 coding DNA: TGTGCCAGCAATCAGGGGACAGGGAGCTCCTACGAGCAGTACTTC. Its translation: CASNQGTGSSYEQYF.

This rearrangement joins TRBV9 to TRBJ1-3; D ambiguous. V lost 0 bases and J lost 0, with 13 bases in between. CDR1 is SGDLS and CDR2 is YYNGEE in the germline V gene. The CDR3 contains 17 residues. The CDR3 DNA sequence: TGTGCCAGCAGCGTAGGTTTGCTGACGGGCTCTGGAAACACCATATATTTT. It codes for CASSVGLLTGSGNTIYF.

The chain couples TRBV6-1 to TRBJ1-1; D uncertain. The germline V gene encodes CDR1 MNHNS and CDR2 SASEGT. The CDR3 has 14 residues. V lost 3 bases to trimming and J lost 1 base, with 9 bases between them. The CDR3 spells CASSDLRGNTEAFF. The DNA for the CDR3 is TGTGCCAGCAGTGACCTTAGAGGGAACACTGAAGCTTTCTTT.

This chain joins TRBV15 and TRBJ1-3; D is unclear. V was pared by 2 bases and J by 4 bases, with 18 bases between. CDR3 length: 17 amino acids. Germline loops: CDR1 LNHNV, CDR2 YYDKDF (reference sequence). The CDR3 sequence is CATSRPLWPRVGNTIYF. As DNA, the CDR3 is TGTGCCACCAGCAGACCCTTGTGGCCCCGGGTGGGAAACACCATATATTTT.

The chain recombines TRBV9 with TRBJ2-2; 8 nucleotides match TRBD1. V was clipped by 5 bases and J by 5 bases; unmatched bases: 11. The CDR3 spans 16 residues. The V gene's germline CDR1 is SGDLS and CDR2 YYNGEE. The CDR3 loop reads CASRPSGGGYTGELFF. CDR3 DNA sequence: TGTGCCAGCAGACCGTCAGGGGGCGGTTATACCGGGGAGCTGTTTTTT.

The chain employs TRBV25-1 and TRBJ2-7, with a possible D match to TRBD2 (5 bases). V was pared by 5 bases and J by 5 bases, with 13 bases between. The germline gives CDR1 MGHDK, CDR2 SYGVNS. CDR3 size: 13 residues. The CDR3 here is CASSKAGTDEQYF. The CDR3 region has the DNA TGTGCCAGCAGTAAGGCGGGTACCGACGAGCAGTACTTC.

This clone was counted once. The V call is TRBV10-2, the J call TRBJ2-5; D not certain. V was pared by 10 bases and J by 3 bases, with 9 bases between. The CDR3 is made up of 11 amino acids. Per germline, CDR1 WSHSY and CDR2 SAAADI. This CDR3 is CATLTEETQYF. The CDR3 DNA follows: TGCGCCACCCTCACGGAAGAGACCCAGTACTTC.

Written as DNA, the CDR3 is TGTGCCAGCAGCCCGGGGGGACAGGGGCAAAAGACCCAGTACTTC. It specifies CASSPGGQGQKTQYF. The chain employs TRBV5-4 and TRBJ2-5; TRBD1 matches at 10 bases. The V segment lost 4 bases and the J segment 6 bases; nucleotides outside the gene matches: 9. The CDR3 loop spans 15 amino acids. CDR1 and CDR2 (germline): SGHNT, YYREEE (reference sequence).

This sequence joins TRBV27 and TRBJ1-2, with D possibly being TRBD1 (5 bases). The V end lost 5 bases, the J end lost 0 bases, and 16 bases lay between the germline ends. Germline values: CDR1 MNHEY, CDR2 SMNVEV (reference sequence). The CDR3 consists of 16 residues. In DNA, the CDR3 is TGTGCCAGCAGTGAAAAACAGGAATTTTCTAACTATGGCTACACCTTC. Translating gives CASSEKQEFSNYGYTF.

The genes are TRBV2 and TRBJ1-4; no clear D. Germline CDR1 and CDR2: SNHLY and FYNNEI. The CDR3 spans 13 residues. Trimming removed 4 bases from V and 7 bases from J, with 10 bases in between. The CDR3 loop is CASSVLGLEKLFF. In DNA, the CDR3 is TGTGCCAGCAGTGTGCTTGGACTTGAAAAACTGTTTTTT.

The V gene is TRBV7-2, the J gene TRBJ2-7, with a tentative D call TRBD2 (6 bases). V lost 3 bases and J lost 3, with 12 bases in between. CDR1 and CDR2 (germline): SGHTA, FQGNSA. The CDR3 contains 14 residues. CDR3 protein: CASSFPGTGYEQYF. CDR3 coding DNA: TGTGCCAGCAGCTTTCCCGGGACTGGCTACGAGCAGTACTTC.

The genes are TRBV7-8 and TRBJ1-2; D call uncertain. The V end lost 1 base, the J end lost 11 bases, and 14 bases lay between the germline ends. The CDR3 sequence is 13 residues long. Germline V gene lookup returns CDR1 SGHVS and CDR2 FQNEAQ. The CDR3 nucleotides are TGTGCCAGCAGCTTAGGAAGGCGGGGTTTTTACACCTTC. This sequence encodes CASSLGRRGFYTF.

The chain is built from TRBV7-3 and TRBJ2-1; 10 nucleotides match TRBD2. The length of the CDR3 is 14 residues. The V gene end was trimmed by 5 bases and the J gene end by 6 bases; junction bases not matched to a gene: 4. CDR1 is SGHTA and CDR2 is FQGTGA in the germline V gene. CDR3 DNA: TGTGCCAGCAGCCGGACTAGCGGAACCAATGAGCAGTTCTTC. Amino acid sequence: CASSRTSGTNEQFF.

This chain joins TRBV4-1 and TRBJ1-5, with TRBD1 identical over 8 bases. Losses at the gene ends were 1 base for V and 5 bases for J; bases not matched to a gene: 4. The CDR3 runs 15 residues. Germline lookup yields CDR1 MGHRA and CDR2 YSYEKL. This CDR3 is CASSQGPGGYQPQHF. The CDR3 DNA is TGCGCCAGCAGCCAAGGTCCAGGGGGCTATCAGCCCCAGCATTTT.